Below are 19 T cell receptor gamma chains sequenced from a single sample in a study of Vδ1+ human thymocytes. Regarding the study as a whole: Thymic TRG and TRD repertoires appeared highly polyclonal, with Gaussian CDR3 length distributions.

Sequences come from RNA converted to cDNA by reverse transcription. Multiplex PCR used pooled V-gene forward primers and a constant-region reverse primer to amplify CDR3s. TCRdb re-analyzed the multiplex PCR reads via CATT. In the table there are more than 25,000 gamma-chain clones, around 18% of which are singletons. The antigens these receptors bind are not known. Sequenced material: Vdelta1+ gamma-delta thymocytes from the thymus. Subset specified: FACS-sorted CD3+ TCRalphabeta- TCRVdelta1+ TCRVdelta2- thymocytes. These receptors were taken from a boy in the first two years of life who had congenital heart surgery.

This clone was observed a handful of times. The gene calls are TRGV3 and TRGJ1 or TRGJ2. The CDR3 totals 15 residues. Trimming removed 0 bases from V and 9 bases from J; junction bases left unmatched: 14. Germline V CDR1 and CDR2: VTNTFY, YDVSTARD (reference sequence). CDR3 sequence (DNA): TGTGCCACCTGGGACAGGGACTTACCTTCACTTAAGAAACTCTTT. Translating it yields CATWDRDLPSLKKLF.

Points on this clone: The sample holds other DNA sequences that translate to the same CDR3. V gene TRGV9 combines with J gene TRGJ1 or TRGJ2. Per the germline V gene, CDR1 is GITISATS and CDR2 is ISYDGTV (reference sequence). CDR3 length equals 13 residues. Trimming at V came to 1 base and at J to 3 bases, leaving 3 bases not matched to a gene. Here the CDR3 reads CALWEVFYYKKLF. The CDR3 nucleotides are TGTGCCTTGTGGGAGGTCTTTTATTATAAGAAACTCTTT.

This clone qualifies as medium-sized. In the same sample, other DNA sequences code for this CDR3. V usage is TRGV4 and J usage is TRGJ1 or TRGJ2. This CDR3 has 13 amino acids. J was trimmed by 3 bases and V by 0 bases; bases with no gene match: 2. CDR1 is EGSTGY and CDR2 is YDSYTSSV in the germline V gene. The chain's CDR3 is CATWDGIYYKKLF. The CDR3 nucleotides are TGTGCCACCTGGGATGGGATTTATTATAAGAAACTCTTT.

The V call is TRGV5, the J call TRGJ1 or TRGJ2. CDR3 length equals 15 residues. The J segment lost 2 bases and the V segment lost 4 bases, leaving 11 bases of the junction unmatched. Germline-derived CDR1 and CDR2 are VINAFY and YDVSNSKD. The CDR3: CATWESWRYYYKKLF. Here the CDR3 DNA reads TGTGCCACCTGGGAGAGTTGGAGATATTATTATAAGAAACTCTTT.

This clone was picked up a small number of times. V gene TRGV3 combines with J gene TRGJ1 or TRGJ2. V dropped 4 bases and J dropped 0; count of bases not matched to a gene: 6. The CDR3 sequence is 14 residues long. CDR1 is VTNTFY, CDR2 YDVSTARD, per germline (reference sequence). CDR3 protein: CATWDGMNYYKKLF. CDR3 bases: TGTGCCACCTGGGATGGGATGAATTATTATAAGAAACTCTTT.

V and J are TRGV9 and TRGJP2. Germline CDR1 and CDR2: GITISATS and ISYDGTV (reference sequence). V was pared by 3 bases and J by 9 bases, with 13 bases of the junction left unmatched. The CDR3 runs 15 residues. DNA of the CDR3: TGTGCCTTGTGGGAGCCATCTTTAGGGAATTGGATCAAGACGTTT. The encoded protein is CALWEPSLGNWIKTF.

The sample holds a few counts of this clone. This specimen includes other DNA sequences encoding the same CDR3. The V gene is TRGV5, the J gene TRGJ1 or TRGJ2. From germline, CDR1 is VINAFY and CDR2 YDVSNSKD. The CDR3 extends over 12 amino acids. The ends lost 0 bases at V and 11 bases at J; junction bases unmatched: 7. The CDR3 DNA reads TGTGCCACCTGGGACAGGCTAGGTGAGAAACTCTTT. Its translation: CATWDRLGEKLF.

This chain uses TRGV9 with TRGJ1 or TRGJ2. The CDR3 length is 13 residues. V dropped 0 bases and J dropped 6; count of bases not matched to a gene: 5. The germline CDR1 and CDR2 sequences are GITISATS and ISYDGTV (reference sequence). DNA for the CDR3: TGTGCCTTGTGGGAGGTGCACGTTTATAAGAAACTCTTT. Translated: CALWEVHVYKKLF.

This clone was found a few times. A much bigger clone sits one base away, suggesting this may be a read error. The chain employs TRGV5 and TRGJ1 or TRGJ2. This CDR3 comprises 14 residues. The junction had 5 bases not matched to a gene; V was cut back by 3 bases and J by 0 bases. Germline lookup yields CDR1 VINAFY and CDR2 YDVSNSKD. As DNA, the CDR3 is TGTGCCACCTGGGACTGGCCGAATTATTATAAGAAACTCTTT. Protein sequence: CATWDWPNYYKKLF.

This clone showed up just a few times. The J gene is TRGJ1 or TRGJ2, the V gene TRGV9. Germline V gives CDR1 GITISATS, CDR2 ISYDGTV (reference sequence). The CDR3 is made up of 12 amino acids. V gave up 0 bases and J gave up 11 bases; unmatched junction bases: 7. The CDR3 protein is CALWEVHSEKLF. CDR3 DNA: TGTGCCTTGTGGGAGGTGCATTCTGAGAAACTCTTT.

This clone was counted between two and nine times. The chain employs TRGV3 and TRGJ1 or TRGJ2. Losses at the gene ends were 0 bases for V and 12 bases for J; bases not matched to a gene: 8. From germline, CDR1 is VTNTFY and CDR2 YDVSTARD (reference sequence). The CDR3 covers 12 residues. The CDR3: CATWDRPHRKLF. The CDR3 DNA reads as TGTGCCACCTGGGACAGGCCTCATAGGAAACTCTTT.

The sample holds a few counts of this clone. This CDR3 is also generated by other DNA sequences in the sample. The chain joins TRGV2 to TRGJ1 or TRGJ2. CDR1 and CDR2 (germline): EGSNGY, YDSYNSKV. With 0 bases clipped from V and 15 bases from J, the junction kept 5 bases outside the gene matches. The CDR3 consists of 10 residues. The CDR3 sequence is CATWDGPGLF. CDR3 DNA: TGTGCCACCTGGGACGGGCCGGGACTCTTT.

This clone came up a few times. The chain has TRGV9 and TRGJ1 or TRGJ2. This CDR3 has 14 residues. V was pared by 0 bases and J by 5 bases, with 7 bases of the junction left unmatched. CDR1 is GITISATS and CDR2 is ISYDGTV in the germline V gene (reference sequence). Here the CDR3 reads CALWEVKLDYKKLF. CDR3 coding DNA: TGTGCCTTGTGGGAGGTGAAGTTGGATTATAAGAAACTCTTT.

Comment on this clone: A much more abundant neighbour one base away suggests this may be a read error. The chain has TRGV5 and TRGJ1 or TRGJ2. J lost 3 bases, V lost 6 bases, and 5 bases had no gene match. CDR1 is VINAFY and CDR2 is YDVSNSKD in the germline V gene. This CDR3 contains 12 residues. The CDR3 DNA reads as TGTGCCACCTGGCACTTTTATTATAAGAAACTCTTT. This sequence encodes CATWHFYYKKLF.

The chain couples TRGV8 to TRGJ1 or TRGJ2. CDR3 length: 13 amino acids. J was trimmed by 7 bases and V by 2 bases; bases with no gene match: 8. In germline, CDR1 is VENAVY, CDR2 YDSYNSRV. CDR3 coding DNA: TGTGCCACCTGGGATAACCCACGGTATAAGAAACTCTTT. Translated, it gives CATWDNPRYKKLF.

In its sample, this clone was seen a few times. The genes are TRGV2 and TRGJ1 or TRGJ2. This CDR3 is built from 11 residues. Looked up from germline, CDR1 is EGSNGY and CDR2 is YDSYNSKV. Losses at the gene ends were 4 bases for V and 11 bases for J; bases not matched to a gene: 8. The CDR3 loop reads CATWDGEEKLF. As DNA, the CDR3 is TGTGCCACCTGGGATGGGGAGGAGAAACTCTTT.

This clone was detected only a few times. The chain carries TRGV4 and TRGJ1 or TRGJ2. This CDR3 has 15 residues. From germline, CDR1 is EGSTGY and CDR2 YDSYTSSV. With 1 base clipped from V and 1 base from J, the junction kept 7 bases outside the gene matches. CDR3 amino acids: CATWDGRSNYYKKLF. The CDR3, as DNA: TGTGCCACCTGGGATGGCAGAAGTAATTATTATAAGAAACTCTTT.

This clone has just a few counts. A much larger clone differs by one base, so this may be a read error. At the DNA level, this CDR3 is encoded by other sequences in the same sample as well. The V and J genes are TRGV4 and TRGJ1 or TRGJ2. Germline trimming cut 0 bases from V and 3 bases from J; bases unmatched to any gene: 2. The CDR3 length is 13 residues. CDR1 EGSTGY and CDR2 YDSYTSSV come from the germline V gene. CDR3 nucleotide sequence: TGTGCCACCTGGGATGGGTGTTATTATAAGAAACTCTTT. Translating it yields CATWDGCYYKKLF.

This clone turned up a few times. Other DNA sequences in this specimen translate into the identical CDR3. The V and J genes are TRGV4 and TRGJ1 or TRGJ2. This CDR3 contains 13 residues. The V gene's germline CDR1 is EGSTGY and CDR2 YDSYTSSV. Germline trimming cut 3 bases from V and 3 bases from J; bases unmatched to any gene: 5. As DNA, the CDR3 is TGTGCCACCTGGGATCTCAGTTATTATAAGAAACTCTTT. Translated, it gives CATWDLSYYKKLF.